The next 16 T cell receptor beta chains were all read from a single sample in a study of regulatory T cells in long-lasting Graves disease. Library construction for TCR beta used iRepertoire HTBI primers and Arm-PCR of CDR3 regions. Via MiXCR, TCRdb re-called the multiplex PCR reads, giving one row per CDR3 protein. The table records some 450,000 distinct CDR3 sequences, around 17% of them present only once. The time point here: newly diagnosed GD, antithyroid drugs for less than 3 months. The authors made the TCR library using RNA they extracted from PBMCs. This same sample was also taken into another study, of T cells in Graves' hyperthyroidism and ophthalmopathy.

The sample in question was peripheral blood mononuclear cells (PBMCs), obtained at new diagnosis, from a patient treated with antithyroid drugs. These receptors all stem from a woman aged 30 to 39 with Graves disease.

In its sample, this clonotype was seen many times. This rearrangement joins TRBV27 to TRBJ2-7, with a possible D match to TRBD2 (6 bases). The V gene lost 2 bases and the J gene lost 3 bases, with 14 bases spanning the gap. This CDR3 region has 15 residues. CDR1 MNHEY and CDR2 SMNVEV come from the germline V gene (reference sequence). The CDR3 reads CASSLITGENYEQYF. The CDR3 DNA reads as TGTGCCAGCAGTTTAATAACGGGAGAGAACTACGAGCAGTACTTC.

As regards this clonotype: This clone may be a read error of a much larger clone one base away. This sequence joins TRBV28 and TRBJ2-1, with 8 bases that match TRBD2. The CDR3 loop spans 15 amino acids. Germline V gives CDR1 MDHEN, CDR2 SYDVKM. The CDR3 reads CASSLPAGAYNERFF. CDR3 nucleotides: TGTGCCAGCAGTTTACCAGCGGGAGCCTACAATGAGCGGTTCTTC.

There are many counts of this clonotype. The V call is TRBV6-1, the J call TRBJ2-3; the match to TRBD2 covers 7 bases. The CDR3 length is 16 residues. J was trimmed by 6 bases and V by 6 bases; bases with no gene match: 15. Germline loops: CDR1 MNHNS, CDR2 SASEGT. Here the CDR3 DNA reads TGTGCCAGCAGCTCCGGGGGTAGCGGGCTTGTGGATACGCAGTATTTT. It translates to CASSSGGSGLVDTQYF.

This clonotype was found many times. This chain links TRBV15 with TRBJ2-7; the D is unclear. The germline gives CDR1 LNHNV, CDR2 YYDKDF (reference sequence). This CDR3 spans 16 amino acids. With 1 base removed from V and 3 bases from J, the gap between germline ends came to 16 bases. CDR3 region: CATSRVASPVGYEQYF. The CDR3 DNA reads TGTGCCACCAGCAGAGTGGCCAGTCCAGTTGGCTACGAGCAGTACTTC.

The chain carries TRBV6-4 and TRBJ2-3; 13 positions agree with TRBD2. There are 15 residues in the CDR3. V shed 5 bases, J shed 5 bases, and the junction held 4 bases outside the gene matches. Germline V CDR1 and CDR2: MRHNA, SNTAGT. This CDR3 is CASSRLAGGVDTQYF. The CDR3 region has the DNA TGTGCCAGCAGTCGACTAGCGGGAGGCGTAGATACGCAGTATTTT.

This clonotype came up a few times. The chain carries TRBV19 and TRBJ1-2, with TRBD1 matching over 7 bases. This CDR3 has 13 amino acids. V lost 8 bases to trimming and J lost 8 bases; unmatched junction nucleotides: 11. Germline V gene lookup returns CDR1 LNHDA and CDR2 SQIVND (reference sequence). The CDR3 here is CASARTGPRGYTF. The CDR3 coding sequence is TGTGCCAGTGCCAGGACAGGCCCAAGGGGCTACACCTTC.

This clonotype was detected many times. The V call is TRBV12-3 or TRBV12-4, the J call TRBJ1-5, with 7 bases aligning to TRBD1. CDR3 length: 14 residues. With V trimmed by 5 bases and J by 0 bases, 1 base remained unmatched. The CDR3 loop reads CASSNRGSNQPQHF. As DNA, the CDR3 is TGTGCCAGCAGTAACAGGGGTAGCAATCAGCCCCAGCATTTT.

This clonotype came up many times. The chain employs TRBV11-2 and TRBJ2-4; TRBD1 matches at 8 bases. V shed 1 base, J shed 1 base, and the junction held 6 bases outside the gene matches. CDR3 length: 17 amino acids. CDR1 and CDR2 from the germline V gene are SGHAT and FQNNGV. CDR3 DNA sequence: TGTGCCAGCAGCTTAGGGGCCCAGGGGGCTGCCAAAAACATTCAGTACTTC. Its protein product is CASSLGAQGAAKNIQYF.

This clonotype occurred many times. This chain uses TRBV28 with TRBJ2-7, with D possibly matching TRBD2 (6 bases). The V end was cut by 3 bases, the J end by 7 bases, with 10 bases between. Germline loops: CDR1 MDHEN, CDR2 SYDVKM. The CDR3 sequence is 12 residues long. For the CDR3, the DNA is TGTGCCAGCAGTTTTTGGGGGAGGGAGCAGTACTTC. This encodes CASSFWGREQYF.

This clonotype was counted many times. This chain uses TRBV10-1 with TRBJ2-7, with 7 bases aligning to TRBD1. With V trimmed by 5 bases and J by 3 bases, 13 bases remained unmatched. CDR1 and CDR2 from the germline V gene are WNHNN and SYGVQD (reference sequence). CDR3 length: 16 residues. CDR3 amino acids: CASSPGTARASYEQYF. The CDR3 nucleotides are TGCGCCAGCAGTCCCGGGACAGCGAGAGCGAGCTACGAGCAGTACTTC.

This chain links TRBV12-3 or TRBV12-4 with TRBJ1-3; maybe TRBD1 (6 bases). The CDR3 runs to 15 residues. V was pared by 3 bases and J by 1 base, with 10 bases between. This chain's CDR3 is CASSFPQGSGNTIYF. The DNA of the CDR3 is TGTGCCAGCAGTTTCCCACAGGGTTCTGGAAACACCATATATTTT.

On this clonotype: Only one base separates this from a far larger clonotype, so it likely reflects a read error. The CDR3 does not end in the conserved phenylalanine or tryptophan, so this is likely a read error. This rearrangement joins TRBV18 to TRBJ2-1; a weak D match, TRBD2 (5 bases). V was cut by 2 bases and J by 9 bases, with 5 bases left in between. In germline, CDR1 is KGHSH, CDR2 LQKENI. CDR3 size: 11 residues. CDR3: CASSPGSEQFS. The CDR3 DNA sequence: TGTGCCAGCTCACCAGGGAGTGAGCAGTTCTCC.

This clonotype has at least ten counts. The CDR3 reads CAWSVGDYEQYF. The DNA for the CDR3 is TGTGCCTGGAGTGTCGGAGACTACGAGCAGTACTTC. The J gene is TRBJ2-7, the V gene TRBV30; no definite D call. Trimming stripped 0 bases from V and 3 bases from J, with 6 bases between. Germline CDR1 and CDR2: GTSNPN and SVGIG (reference sequence). This CDR3 has 12 residues.

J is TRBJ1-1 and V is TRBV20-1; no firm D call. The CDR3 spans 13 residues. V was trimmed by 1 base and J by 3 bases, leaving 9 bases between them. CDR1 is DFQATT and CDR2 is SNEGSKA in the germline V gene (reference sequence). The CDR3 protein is CSARGEVDTEAFF. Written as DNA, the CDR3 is TGCAGTGCTAGAGGAGAGGTGGACACTGAAGCTTTCTTT.

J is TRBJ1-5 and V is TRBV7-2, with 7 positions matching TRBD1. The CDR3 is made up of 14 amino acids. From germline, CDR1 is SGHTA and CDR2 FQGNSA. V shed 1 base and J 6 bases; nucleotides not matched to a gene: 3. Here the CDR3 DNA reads TGTGCCAGCAGCTTAGGGGGACAGCGTCAGCCCCAGCATTTT. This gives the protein CASSLGGQRQPQHF.

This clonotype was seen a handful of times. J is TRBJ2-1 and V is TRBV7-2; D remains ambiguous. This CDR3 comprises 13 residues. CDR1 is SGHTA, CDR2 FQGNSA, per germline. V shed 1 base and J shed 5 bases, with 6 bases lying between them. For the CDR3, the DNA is TGTGCCAGCAGCTTAGAGCAAGACAATGAGCAGTTCTTC. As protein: CASSLEQDNEQFF.